This T cell receptor beta chain was documented in a study of blood T cells in healthy people across ages. At the level of the study: Capture via template switching afforded approximately one barcoded beta molecule per two T cells.

A sample-barcoded 5' primer and a J-beta primer mix were used in a second PCR of roughly 6 to 11 cycles. A tag from a template-switch adaptor with 12 random nucleotides marked each cDNA molecule. MiXCR, run by TCRdb on the 5' RACE reads, gives a single entry per CDR3 protein. Among some 1 million distinct CDR3 sequences listed, roughly 45% were seen once. J was trimmed by 2 bases and V by 1 base; bases with no gene match: 8. The CDR3 extends over 18 amino acids. The V gene's germline CDR1 is LNHNV and CDR2 YYDKDF (reference sequence). The rearrangement joins TRBV15 to TRBJ1-2, with 12 bases matching TRBD1. Material for sequencing was blood. This sequence was found in a woman aged 60-70 years in good health. The CDR3 is CATSRGSGTGGRNYGYTF. The CDR3 region has the DNA TGTGCCACCAGCAGAGGTTCCGGGACAGGGGGCCGGAACTATGGCTACACCTTC.